This T cell receptor beta chain was identified in a study of T-cell reconstitution after alpha-beta-depleted transplantation in children. Unique molecular identifiers were used in preparing the TCRbeta library. From the PCR reads, TCRdb called clonotypes with MiXCR, one entry per CDR3 protein. The table lists about 580,000 distinct CDR3 sequences, 27% of them singletons. This clonotype was counted between two and nine times. Its matching antigen is unknown. Study-wide results and limits: After one year, T-cell counts and TCRbeta diversity mostly came from new T cells. From surviving recipient T cells and thymic progenitors came the high day-60 TCRbeta diversity observed in some patients.

Trimming pared 1 base from V and 4 bases from J, leaving 11 bases between. The CDR3 totals 15 residues. In germline, CDR1 is SGHRS, CDR2 YFSETQ. The input for sequencing was PBMCs, taken before TCRalphabeta/CD19-depleted stem cell transplant. The TCR sequence derives from a boy under two years old with Wiskott-Aldrich syndrome, due to receive a stem cell transplant. The chain combines TRBV5-1 with TRBJ1-4; D is possibly TRBD1 (5 bases). This chain's CDR3 is CASSLPTGLNEKLFF. CDR3 coding DNA: TGCGCCAGCAGCTTGCCGACGGGACTTAATGAAAAACTGTTTTTT.